This is a list of T cell receptor beta chains from one sample in a study of T cells in Graves' hyperthyroidism and ophthalmopathy. TCRdb re-analysed the multiplex PCR reads in MiXCR, keeping a single row per CDR3 protein. This sample has roughly 500,000 distinct CDR3 sequences, with around 13% found just once. The sample comprised blood. The receptors shown here come from a woman aged 25 to 45 with Graves' hyperthyroidism that later progressed to Graves' ophthalmopathy. Each CDR3 is given with its conserved first and last residue. D genes are given only for firm matches. Clone size is shown for a subset of rows, as once, few, many or a class of expanded clone.

TGTGCCAGCAGCTCCACGGACAGGGAGGACATTCAGTACTTC,CASSSTDREDIQYF,TRBD1,TRBJ2-4,few,TRBV13
TGCGCCAGCAGCCAACGACCCCCCGGGACAGCAAACTATGGCTACACCTTC,CASSQRPPGTANYGYTF,TRBD1,TRBJ1-2,few,TRBV5-1
TGTGCCAGCAGTTACTCGACCCGGGAGGGCCCCTACAATGAGCAGTTCTTC,CASSYSTREGPYNEQFF,TRBD2,TRBJ2-1,many,TRBV6-5
TGTGCCAGTAGTAGTTACCGGGACAGTGAAGCTTTCTTT,CASSSYRDSEAFF,TRBD1,TRBJ1-1,.,TRBV19
TGTGCCAGCAGTTGGACGCGAGTGGGGACTGAAGCTTTCTTT,CASSWTRVGTEAFF,.,TRBJ1-1,.,TRBV6-5
TGTGCCACCAGTGATTCACAGCAAGGAAGTAATTCACCCCTCCACTTT,CATSDSQQGSNSPLHF,.,TRBJ1-6,many,TRBV24-1
TGTGCCTGTCAGGGGTTCAATGAGCAGTTCTTC,CACQGFNEQFF,.,TRBJ2-1,many,TRBV30
TGCAGTGCTAGAAGAGAGACCCAGTACTTC,CSARRETQYF,.,TRBJ2-5,many,TRBV20-1
TGTGCCAGCAGTTTCCCGACTAGCGGGATCATCAGGGATACGCAGTATTTT,CASSFPTSGIIRDTQYF,TRBD2,TRBJ2-3,.,TRBV6-1
TGTGCCAGCAGCCCCACCCGGGGACTAGCACGAGAGACCCAGTACTTC,CASSPTRGLARETQYF,TRBD2,TRBJ2-5,.,TRBV27
TGTGCCCAAGACTTTTTCGGCACCGGGGAGCTGTTTTTT,CAQDFFGTGELFF,.,TRBJ2-2,many,TRBV30
TGTGCCAGTAGCGCCGGGACAGACCTAACTATCGGTGGCTACACCTTC,CASSAGTDLTIGGYTF,TRBD1,TRBJ1-2,few,TRBV19
TGTGCCAGCAGTTTTGGGGGAGAGCAGTTCTTC,CASSFGGEQFF,.,TRBJ2-1,many,TRBV11-2
TGTGCCAGCAGCGTCAGACAGGATCTTTCTGGAAACACCATATATTTT,CASSVRQDLSGNTIYF,.,TRBJ1-3,.,TRBV9
TGTGCCGGTAGACAGGGCCGGGGCTACACCTTC,CAGRQGRGYTF,TRBD1,TRBJ1-2,many,TRBV28
TGTGCCAGCGACCCGTACAGTCGTGATCAGCCCCAGCATTTT,CASDPYSRDQPQHF,.,TRBJ1-5,many,TRBV6-2/TRBV6-3
TGTGCCAGCAATCGCAGGGGCCAAAACACTGAAGCTTTCTTT,CASNRRGQNTEAFF,.,TRBJ1-1,many,TRBV9
TGTGCCACCAGTGATGCCGAGGGACGGAACACTGAAGCTTTCTTT,CATSDAEGRNTEAFF,.,TRBJ1-1,many,TRBV24-1
TGTGCCAGCAGCCAAAGGGCGCTAGCGGGGGGGGGCGATGAGCAGTTCTTC,CASSQRALAGGGDEQFF,TRBD2,TRBJ2-1,many,TRBV3-1
TGTGCCAGCAGTTTGACTGCCTATAGCACAGATACGCAGTATTTT,CASSLTAYSTDTQYF,.,TRBJ2-3,many,TRBV27
TGCAGTCCGACTCCCGGGGGACGGGATACGCAGTATTTT,CSPTPGGRDTQYF,.,TRBJ2-3,.,TRBV20-1
TGTGCCAGCAGCGGGACTAGCACCTACGAGCAGTACTTC,CASSGTSTYEQYF,TRBD2,TRBJ2-7,few,TRBV7-6
TGCAGTGCTAGAAACTTGGGTGAGACCCAGTACTTC,CSARNLGETQYF,.,TRBJ2-5,many,TRBV20-1
TGCAGCGTTGCAGAAAACAGAGACACTGAAGCTTTCTTT,CSVAENRDTEAFF,.,TRBJ1-1,.,TRBV29-1
TGTGCCAGCAGTGGAGGGGTTGGGTGGAACACTGAAGCTTTCTTT,CASSGGVGWNTEAFF,.,TRBJ1-1,many,TRBV6-1
TGTGCCAGCAGCTTGATTGGCCCAGTCGGCTATGGCTACACCTTC,CASSLIGPVGYGYTF,.,TRBJ1-2,few,TRBV5-4
TGTGCCAGCAGCTACTACGCCGGGACTAGCGGGAGACAGCCCCAGTATTTT,CASSYYAGTSGRQPQYF,TRBD2,TRBJ2-3,many,TRBV11-2
TGTGCCAGTAGTATTTTTAGTGCCGTCACAGATACGCAGTATTTT,CASSIFSAVTDTQYF,.,TRBJ2-3,.,TRBV19
TGTGCCAGCAGCCGAAGGGAACTAGCCCCCTACAATGAGCAGTTCTTC,CASSRRELAPYNEQFF,.,TRBJ2-1,many,TRBV7-2
TGTGCCAGTAGTATCCAGGGACTAGCGGGAGGCACGGGCTCCTACAATGAGCAGTTCTTC,CASSIQGLAGGTGSYNEQFF,TRBD2,TRBJ2-1,many,TRBV19
TGTGCCATCAGTGAGTCCTCGGGAGGGACCTACAATGAGCAGTTCTTC,CAISESSGGTYNEQFF,TRBD2,TRBJ2-1,many,TRBV10-3
TGTGCCAGCAGTTACCTCTACCTCAGCTCCTACAATGAGCAGTTCTTC,CASSYLYLSSYNEQFF,.,TRBJ2-1,.,TRBV6-9
TGTGCCAGCTCACGCCCGGGACAGGCGGGGGAGCAGTACTTC,CASSRPGQAGEQYF,TRBD1,TRBJ2-7,.,TRBV18
TGTGCCAGCAGCCCCGGACTAGCGGGAGGGCCCCAAGAGACCCAGTACTTC,CASSPGLAGGPQETQYF,TRBD2,TRBJ2-5,.,TRBV7-9
TGTGCCAGCAGCCCGCGTCCGGGACTAGCAGGCTACGAGCAGTACTTC,CASSPRPGLAGYEQYF,TRBD2,TRBJ2-7,many,TRBV7-2
TGTGCCAGCAGCCCGAACTGGGGCACAGATACGCAGTATTTT,CASSPNWGTDTQYF,.,TRBJ2-3,.,TRBV11-1
TGTGCCACCAGTGATCAGCCCCTAACCGGGGAGCTGTTTTTT,CATSDQPLTGELFF,.,TRBJ2-2,many,TRBV24-1